A single TCR beta chain is shown here with its context. There is no known antigen for this receptor. Base qualities are missing; no much larger clone stands one base away. The sample contains more than one DNA sequence encoding this CDR3. CD8 naive samples consisted of CD45RO-negative cells that were positively selected for CCR7, yielding a CD45RA+CCR7+ population without TemRA cells. Healthy HIV-negative adults with no recently reported acute infections or vaccinations were included as donors. Every donor was a Caucasian adult living in Nashville, Tennessee, USA. Blood was obtained by leukapheresis, after which PBMCs were separated by Ficoll-Histopaque density gradient centrifugation and cryopreserved in liquid nitrogen vapor phase. Analytical flow cytometry was used to check the purity and quantity of every magnetically sorted T cell population. From each sorted fraction, genomic DNA was isolated and quantified by UV absorbance on a Nanodrop 2000c.

Using the deep immunoSEQ assay, multiplex PCR amplified TCR CDR3 regions from genomic DNA. Extracted genomic DNA from each cell subset was spread evenly across all wells of several immunoSEQ 96-well plates, with each plate serving as a replicate. For sorted subsets, 200 to 250 ng of genomic DNA, equivalent to tens of thousands of T cell genomes, went into each replicate PCR. Purified libraries were quantified with a Qubit 3.0 fluorometer, sized on a Bioanalyzer 2100, and re-quantified with the KAPA Library Quantification kit. A separate single-read 150-cycle Illumina NextSeq 550 flow cell was used to sequence each immunoSEQ 96-well plate. The paper's processing steps were these. The immunoSEQ output contained only junctional sequences without quality scores, so filtering could not match that applied to full-length reads. Sequences were annotated with PyIR, a Python wrapper for IgBLAST v1.9, using IMGT germline references to assign V/J genes and CDR3. Reads were filtered out if the reads had weak V/J assignments (E-value above 1e-6), no CDR3, stop codons, out-of-frame junctions, or ambiguous translated residues. V3J clonotypes were defined as sequences sharing the same inferred V gene, J gene, and CDR3 amino acid sequence. Percentage overlap between repertoires was calculated by dividing the number of shared unique clonotypes by the size of the smaller repertoire. RTK rarefaction, the Chao1 estimator, and Recon v2.1 estimates of unobserved clonotypes were used to assess repertoire richness. Generation probabilities were computed with OLGA for all TCRbeta clonotypes obtained by the gDNA method from a handful of donors. The immuneACCESS repertoire file appears here via TCRdb, limited to in-frame rearrangements. These files lack a portion of the clones; in checked studies, under half of the deficit traces to unresolved V genes, and the cause of the others is not known. V, J and clone size are those of that table, while D and trimming were read from the DNA. The sample table lists some 600,000 clones, approximately 96% of them with a count of one. The ten most abundant clones make up more than 0.085% of the sample.

The data stem from a study of shared clonotypes between healthy human individuals (dated by TCRdb to 2020 to 2021). Describing the broader study: The cohort comprised a couple of women and a few men aged 18 to 49 years. For each donor, CD4 naive and CD4 memory were each given three plates, CD8 naive was given two plates, and CD8 memory was given one plate. The study deeply sequenced blood TCR repertoires of about 5 healthy adults to estimate repertoire size and the extent of clonotype sharing between individuals. Leukapheresis yielded between about 0.94 and 10 billion PBMCs per donor. Libraries were prepared and TCR repertoires were sequenced by different laboratories using diverse techniques, in order to increase sequencing depth and limit assay-specific biases.

As encoded in the germline V gene, CDR1 is MDHEN while CDR2 is SYDVKM. The CDR3 spans 14 residues, from the cysteine through the phenylalanine. Only the CDR3 portion is preserved as DNA: 42 bases, with reading frame beginning at the first base. V is pared back by 2 bases and J by 0 bases, with 5 bases lying between the germline termini. What the work shows at the level of the full study, not this receptor alone: Pairwise subsampling led to the expectation that sequencing depth would affect the degree of clonotype sharing among donors. Larger estimated clonotype richness was generally found for naive subsets than for memory subsets. Incomplete sequencing was indicated by rarefaction of sorted-subset datasets, despite the large sequencing depth. Sampling was restricted to blood, and TCR repertoires in tissue are likely to differ from TCR repertoires in blood. Compared with non-shared clonotypes, clonotypes shared by all four sorted-subset donors had higher generation probabilities. Because the study included a small number of donors, the genetic and exposure-history diversity represented was limited. Across a few donors, approximately 5% of naive CD4, around 3.5% of naive CD8, about 2.3% of memory CD4, and approximately 0.4% of memory CD8 clonotypes were shared.

The sample consisted of naive CD8+ T cells sorted from blood. This sample's cell subset or site label indicates: CD45RA+CCR7+. This receptor was obtained from a woman in her 30s in good health. The rearrangement combines TRBV28 with TRBJ1-5; the D gene identity is not certain. The nucleotides read TGTGCCAGCAGTTTAGGGGATAGCAATCAGCCCCAGCATTTT. Translated, this is CASSLGDSNQPQHF.